The entry that follows covers one T cell receptor (beta chain) sequence. The CDR3 has 18 residues. V was pared by 0 bases and J by 0 bases, with 18 bases between. Germline loops: CDR1 GTSNPN, CDR2 SVGIG (reference sequence). This record comes from a study of CD8 T cells in ankylosing spondylitis. Generation of TCR beta libraries employed quantitative 5'-RACE incorporating molecular barcodes. In TCRdb, the 5' RACE reads were re-called with MiXCR into one record per CDR3 protein. This sample carries 250,000 to 350,000 distinct CDR3 sequences, more than 20% of them seen once, and the ten largest clones take around 3.2%.

This chain uses TRBV30 with TRBJ2-1; TRBD2 might be the D (5 bases). Sequences were obtained from blood, either unsorted or a sorted T cell fraction (not recorded which). This sequence was found in a female donor with ankylosing spondylitis or in good health (not recorded which). This CDR3 reads CAWSVRVRLPSSYNEQFF. CDR3 bases: TGTGCCTGGAGTGTACGAGTCAGACTACCCAGCTCCTACAATGAGCAGTTCTTC.